A selection of T cell receptor beta chains follows, all from one sample in a study of identifying expanded T cells in peripheral blood. The assay was immunoSEQ multiplex PCR, and TCRdb's table has in-frame clones only and misses some. The sample holds more than 90,000 clones; around 88% are singletons and the top ten take 17%. The sample comprised blood. The receptors originated from a person between 18 and 69 years old in good health. Both conserved end residues are part of each CDR3. The D gene is left open where the match is weak. The size of a clone is reported for some rows only, either as once, few or many, or as a class for expanded clones.

j_call,d_call,v_call,clone_size,cdr3_aa,cdr3_nt
TRBJ2-2,-,TRBV2,-,CASTGPLSTGELFF,TGTGCCAGCACCGGACCCCTCAGCACCGGGGAGCTGTTTTTT
TRBJ1-2,-,TRBV20-1,-,CSAKSRRYTF,TGCAGTGCTAAGTCGCGTCGCTACACCTTC
TRBJ2-1,TRBD1,TRBV15,few,CATWGQAKLGAYNEQFF,TGTGCCACTTGGGGACAGGCGAAACTGGGGGCCTACAATGAGCAGTTCTTC
TRBJ2-7,TRBD2,TRBV5-1,-,CASSLGGSGELYEQYF,TGCGCCAGCAGCTTGGGGGGTAGCGGGGAGCTCTACGAGCAGTACTTC
TRBJ2-7,-,TRBV11-2,-,CASSWGYEQYF,TGTGCCAGCAGCTGGGGCTACGAGCAGTACTTC
TRBJ1-5,-,TRBV2,-,CASTQGNQPQHF,TGTGCCAGCACCCAGGGCAATCAGCCCCAGCATTTT
TRBJ1-1,-,TRBV5-4,-,CASSLGGQLDTEAFF,TGTGCCAGCAGCTTGGGGGGGCAGTTGGACACTGAAGCTTTCTTT
TRBJ1-2,TRBD1,TRBV5-6,-,CASSSGTGSFGYTF,TGTGCCAGCAGCTCCGGGACAGGGAGTTTCGGCTACACCTTC
TRBJ2-5,-,TRBV15,-,CATSSGGAGGLETQYF,TGTGCCACCAGCAGCGGGGGGGCAGGGGGCCTCGAGACCCAGTACTTC
TRBJ2-5,TRBD1,TRBV7-9,-,CASIPTGVETQYF,TGTGCCAGCATCCCTACAGGGGTGGAGACCCAGTACTTC
TRBJ2-7,-,TRBV6-5,-,CASSQIRNPSAQDF,TGTGCCAGCAGCCAAATAAGGAACCCATCCGCCCAGGACTTC
TRBJ2-3,TRBD2,TRBV7-2,-,CASSFWTSEGQYF,TGTGCCAGCAGCTTCTGGACTAGCGAAGGGCAGTATTTT
TRBJ2-7,-,TRBV7-8,-,CASSLEVGQAYSYEQYF,TGTGCCAGCAGCTTAGAGGTCGGTCAGGCCTATTCCTACGAGCAGTACTTC
TRBJ1-5,TRBD1,TRBV6-6,few,CASRLDRDRNQPQHF,TGTGCCAGCAGATTAGACAGGGATCGTAATCAGCCCCAGCATTTT
TRBJ2-7,-,TRBV5-8,-,CASNERGTAYEQYF,TGTGCCAGCAACGAGAGGGGTACGGCCTACGAGCAGTACTTC
TRBJ2-6,-,TRBV6-5,-,CASSYAGPPGANVLTF,TGTGCCAGCAGTTACGCCGGACCACCGGGGGCCAACGTCCTGACTTTC
TRBJ2-7,TRBD1,TRBV6-5,-,CASSLQGALNEQYF,TGTGCCAGCAGTTTACAGGGGGCGTTGAACGAGCAGTACTTC
TRBJ2-3,-,TRBV10-3,-,CAISNTVTDTQYF,TGTGCCATCTCAAACACCGTCACAGATACGCAGTATTTT
TRBJ2-7,TRBD1,TRBV7-9,-,CASSFWTGVLEQYF,TGTGCCAGCAGCTTTTGGACAGGGGTTTTGGAGCAGTACTTC
TRBJ2-5,-,TRBV6-6,-,CASSYLGQETQYF,TGTGCCAGCAGTTATCTCGGACAAGAGACCCAGTACTTC
TRBJ1-1,-,TRBV19,-,CASSIAAINTEAFF,TGTGCCAGTAGTATAGCAGCCATCAACACTGAAGCTTTCTTT
TRBJ2-7,TRBD2,TRBV6-5,-,CASSYRSGGLGEQYF,TGTGCCAGCAGTTACCGTAGCGGGGGTTTGGGGGAGCAGTACTTC
TRBJ1-6,TRBD1,TRBV28,-,CASRAGGSPLHF,TGTGCCAGCAGGGCAGGGGGGTCACCCCTCCACTTT
TRBJ1-1,-,TRBV5-4,-,CASSPHGGQAFF,TGTGCCAGCAGCCCCCACGGGGGTCAAGCTTTCTTT
TRBJ1-6,-,TRBV2,-,CASSDRPNSPLHF,TGTGCCAGCAGTGACAGGCCTAATTCACCCCTCCACTTT
TRBJ2-1,-,TRBV19,-,CASSLGPDNEQFF,TGTGCCAGTAGTTTGGGGCCTGACAATGAGCAGTTCTTC
TRBJ2-7,-,TRBV6-1,-,CASSAGPRIPVEYF,TGTGCCAGCAGTGCCGGACCTCGAATCCCCGTCGAGTACTTC
TRBJ1-1,TRBD1,TRBV7-8,-,CASSLTGGTEAFF,TGTGCCAGCAGCCTTACAGGGGGCACTGAAGCTTTCTTT
TRBJ1-2,-,TRBV19,-,CASSIGYGYTF,TGTGCCAGTAGTATCGGCTATGGCTACACCTTC
TRBJ2-7,-,TRBV6-5,-,CASSYSISGYEQYF,TGTGCCAGCAGTTACTCGATTTCCGGCTACGAGCAGTACTTC
TRBJ2-3,TRBD2,TRBV4-3,-,CASSQDGGGTTDTQYF,TGCGCCAGCAGCCAAGATGGCGGGGGTACCACAGATACGCAGTATTTT
TRBJ2-1,-,TRBV4-3,-,CASSQGNEQFF,TGCGCCAGCAGCCAAGGCAATGAGCAGTTCTTC
TRBJ2-3,-,TRBV23-1,-,CASSQCPGSGATDTQYF,TGCGCCAGCAGTCAATGCCCCGGGTCGGGGGCCACAGATACGCAGTATTTT
TRBJ2-1,-,TRBV7-9,-,CASSLFTQVDNEQFF,TGTGCCAGCAGCTTATTCACCCAGGTAGACAATGAGCAGTTCTTC
TRBJ2-7,-,TRBV15,-,CATSRDQGYEQYF,TGTGCCACCAGCAGAGACCAGGGCTACGAGCAGTACTTC
TRBJ1-1,-,TRBV5-1,-,CASSSSYREVSLSNTEAFF,TGCGCCAGCAGCTCTTCCTACAGGGAGGTAAGCCTATCGAACACTGAAGCTTTCTTT
TRBJ2-7,TRBD1,TRBV13,-,CASSLRDRDSEQYF,TGTGCCAGCAGCCTCCGGGACAGGGATTCCGAGCAGTACTTC
TRBJ1-6,TRBD1,TRBV28,-,CASSLGGGGSYNSPLHF,TGTGCCAGCAGTTTGGGAGGGGGCGGCTCCTATAATTCACCCCTCCACTTT
TRBJ2-3,-,TRBV18,-,CASSPGGAGDTQYF,TGTGCCAGCTCACCGGGGGGGGCTGGAGATACGCAGTATTTT
TRBJ2-3,-,TRBV15,few,CATSRDRGGTDTQYF,TGTGCCACCAGCAGAGATCGCGGGGGCACAGATACGCAGTATTTT
TRBJ1-1,-,TRBV11-3,-,CASSLGYGTFADTEAFF,TGTGCCAGCAGCTTAGGCTACGGGACGTTTGCCGACACTGAAGCTTTCTTT
TRBJ1-1,-,TRBV11-2,-,CASSRGQPLTMNTEAFF,TGTGCCAGCAGCAGAGGACAGCCCCTCACCATGAACACTGAAGCTTTCTTT
TRBJ2-1,TRBD2,TRBV9,-,CASSAKLLAGGYNEQFF,TGTGCCAGCAGCGCAAAGCTACTAGCGGGGGGTTACAATGAGCAGTTCTTC
TRBJ2-7,-,TRBV4-3,once,CASSQAVDDEQYF,TGCGCCAGCAGCCAAGCAGTAGATGACGAGCAGTACTTC
TRBJ1-2,-,TRBV11-2,-,CASSLEATLYGYTF,TGTGCCAGCAGCTTAGAAGCTACCCTCTATGGCTACACCTTC
TRBJ2-1,TRBD2,TRBV9,-,CASSASTLAGGNEQFF,TGTGCCAGCAGCGCCTCTACTCTAGCGGGGGGTAATGAGCAGTTCTTC
TRBJ2-5,-,TRBV6-6,-,CASSYSSSGETQYF,TGTGCCAGCAGTTACTCATCAAGCGGGGAGACCCAGTACTTC
TRBJ1-2,-,TRBV7-9,-,CASSLLYTEAYGYTF,TGTGCCAGCAGCTTATTGTATACAGAAGCCTATGGCTACACCTTC
TRBJ2-1,-,TRBV2,-,CASSDGPGLGEQFF,TGTGCCAGCAGTGATGGGCCGGGACTCGGAGAGCAGTTCTTC
TRBJ1-2,-,TRBV7-9,-,CASSLADYGYTF,TGTGCCAGCAGCTTGGCGGACTATGGCTACACCTTC
TRBJ1-2,-,TRBV7-2,few,CASSPNGPGEGYGYTF,TGTGCCAGCAGCCCGAACGGTCCGGGAGAGGGCTATGGCTACACCTTC
TRBJ2-7,TRBD1,TRBV19,-,CASSIGRQGAYEQYF,TGTGCCAGTAGTATTGGGAGACAGGGGGCCTACGAGCAGTACTTC
TRBJ2-7,-,TRBV27,-,CASSPQGSVGEQYF,TGTGCCAGCAGTCCTCAGGGGTCCGTAGGCGAGCAGTACTTC
TRBJ2-6,TRBD1,TRBV15,-,CATSRNRDRAPTGANVLTF,TGTGCCACCAGCAGAAACCGGGACAGGGCCCCAACTGGGGCCAACGTCCTGACTTTC
TRBJ1-1,TRBD1,TRBV18,-,CASSPQGGDTEAFF,TGTGCCAGCTCACCCCAAGGGGGCGACACTGAAGCTTTCTTT